The text below deals with one T cell receptor (beta chain). Assay used: immunoSEQ multiplex PCR; TCRdb lists only in-frame clones, some missing. The sample yields approximately 300,000 clones, about nine tenths seen once. This CDR3 has 11 amino acids. CDR1 is DFQATT and CDR2 is SNEGSKA in the germline V gene (reference sequence). This sample is part of a study of blood T cell repertoires in COVID-19. Across the study: Samples came from the United States, Italy and Spain, spanning acute and convalescent COVID-19.

Participant reports of clinical history set cohort assignment. The V call is TRBV20-1, the J call TRBJ1-1, with a tentative D call TRBD1 (5 bases). The clonotype comes from a young man who had recovered from COVID-19. The sample consisted of PBMCs or T cells enriched from blood (not recorded which). DNA for the CDR3: TGCAGGACGACAGAGAACACTGAAGCTTTCTTT. Translated, it gives CRTTENTEAFF.